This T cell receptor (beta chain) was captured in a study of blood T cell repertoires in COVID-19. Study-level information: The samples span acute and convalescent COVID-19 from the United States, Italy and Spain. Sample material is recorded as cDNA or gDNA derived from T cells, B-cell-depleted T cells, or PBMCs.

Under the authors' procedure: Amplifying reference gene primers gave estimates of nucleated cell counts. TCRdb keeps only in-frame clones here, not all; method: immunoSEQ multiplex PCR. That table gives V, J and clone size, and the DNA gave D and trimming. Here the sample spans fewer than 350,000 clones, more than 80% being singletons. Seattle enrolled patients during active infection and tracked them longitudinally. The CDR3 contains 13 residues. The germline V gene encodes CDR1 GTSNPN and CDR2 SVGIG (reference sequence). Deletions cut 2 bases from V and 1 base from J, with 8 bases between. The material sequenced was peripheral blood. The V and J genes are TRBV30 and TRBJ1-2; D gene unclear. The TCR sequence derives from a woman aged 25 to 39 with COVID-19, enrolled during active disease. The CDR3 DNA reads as TGTGCCTGGAGTCCTCGGAGTAACTATGGCTACACCTTC. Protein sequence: CAWSPRSNYGYTF.